There are a few counts of the clone carrying this TCR beta chain. Its antigen remains unidentified. This sample was taken from a study of CD8 T cells in ankylosing spondylitis. Molecular-barcoded quantitative 5'-RACE produced these TCR beta libraries. MiXCR was run by TCRdb on the 5' RACE reads, yielding one entry per CDR3 protein. In the table there are roughly 150,000 distinct CDR3 sequences, 6% to 8.5% of which are singletons. Study-wide results and limits: It was reported that disease-linked clones were significantly enriched in matched ankylosing spondylitis synovial fluid. Certain motif variants had earlier been reported in reactive arthritis synovial fluid and blood.

Germline CDR1 and CDR2: SGHRS and YFSETQ. Trimming stripped 4 bases from V and 0 bases from J, with 12 bases between. The CDR3 extends over 15 amino acids. V and J are TRBV5-1 and TRBJ2-3; D possibly matches TRBD1 or TRBD2 (5 bases each). This clonotype was sampled from a female donor with ankylosing spondylitis or in good health (not recorded which). Sample: blood, either unsorted or a sorted T cell fraction (not recorded which). The CDR3 nucleotides read TGCGCCAGCAGCAGGTCGGGACCTAGCACAGATACGCAGTATTTT. Translated: CASSRSGPSTDTQYF.